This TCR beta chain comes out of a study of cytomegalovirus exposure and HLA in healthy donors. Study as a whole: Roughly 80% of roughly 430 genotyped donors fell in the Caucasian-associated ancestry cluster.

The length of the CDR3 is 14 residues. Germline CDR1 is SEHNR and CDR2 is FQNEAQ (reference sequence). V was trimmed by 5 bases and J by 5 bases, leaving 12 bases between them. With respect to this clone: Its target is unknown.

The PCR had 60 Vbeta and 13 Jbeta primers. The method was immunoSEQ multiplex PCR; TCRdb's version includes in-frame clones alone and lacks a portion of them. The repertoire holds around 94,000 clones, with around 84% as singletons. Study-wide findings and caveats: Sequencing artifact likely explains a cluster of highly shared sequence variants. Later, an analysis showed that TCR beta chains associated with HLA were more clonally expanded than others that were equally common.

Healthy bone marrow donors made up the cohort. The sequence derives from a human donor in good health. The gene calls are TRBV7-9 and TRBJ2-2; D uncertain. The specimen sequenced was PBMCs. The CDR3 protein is CASSQGGGTGELFF. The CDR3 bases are TGTGCCAGCAGCCAAGGCGGTGGAACCGGGGAGCTGTTTTTT. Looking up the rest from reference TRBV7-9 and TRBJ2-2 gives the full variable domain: DTGVSQNPRHKITKRGQNVTFRCDPISEHNRLYWYRQTLGQGPEFLTYFQNEAQLEKSRLLSDRFSAERPKGSFSTLEIQRTEQGDSAMYLCASSQGGGTGELFFGEGSRLTVL.